These T cell receptor beta chains were read from a single sample in a study of lymphopenia after photon versus proton radiotherapy. Using immunoSEQ multiplex PCR, the repertoire was profiled, and TCRdb retains in-frame clones only, with some absent. The profile shows 150,000 to 200,000 clones, about 85% of them singletons. The sample in question was peripheral blood, obtained from a patient treated with photon-based radiotherapy. Receptor source: a man aged 50 to 60 with gastric cancer. Both conserved end residues are part of each CDR3. The order of the fields is CDR3 length, V gene, J gene, CDR3 protein.

cdr3_length: 12
v_call: TRBV11-2
j_call: TRBJ2-7
cdr3_aa: CASSLSSAEQYF

cdr3_length: 18
v_call: TRBV10-1
j_call: TRBJ2-1
cdr3_aa: CASSVLAPGRNSYNEQFF

cdr3_length: 13
v_call: TRBV7-9
j_call: TRBJ2-7
cdr3_aa: CASSLTGVAEQYF

cdr3_length: 13
v_call: TRBV6-6
j_call: TRBJ2-6
cdr3_aa: CASMGAGANVLTF

cdr3_length: 16
v_call: TRBV19
j_call: TRBJ2-2
cdr3_aa: CASSRTSGSIGGELFF

cdr3_length: 13
v_call: TRBV28
j_call: TRBJ2-3
cdr3_aa: CASTTPATDTQYF

cdr3_length: 15
v_call: TRBV7-2
j_call: TRBJ2-5
cdr3_aa: CASSSGTGGYETQYF

cdr3_length: 15
v_call: TRBV4-3
j_call: TRBJ2-6
cdr3_aa: CASSPSQSRANVLTF

cdr3_length: 16
v_call: TRBV21-1
j_call: TRBJ1-1
cdr3_aa: CASSKGEGQLNTEAFF

cdr3_length: 18
v_call: TRBV7-9
j_call: TRBJ2-2
cdr3_aa: CASSLAAYRGRDTGELFF

cdr3_length: 14
v_call: TRBV27
j_call: TRBJ1-1
cdr3_aa: CASSFSQMNTEAFF